This T cell receptor (beta chain) came from a study of regulatory T cells in long-lasting Graves disease. Described time point: persistent/refractory GD, antithyroid drugs over 5 years with positive TRAb. PBMC RNA served as the TCR library source. V dropped 4 bases and J dropped 5; count of bases not matched to a gene: 7. The CDR3 runs to 15 residues. The germline V gene has CDR1 KGHDR and CDR2 SFDVKD. The study's findings and limits: Under persistent disease, TRBV28, TRBJ1-2 and TRBJ2-5 were used preferentially. Public clonotype sharing was higher in persistent than newly diagnosed patients. The study found lower TCR diversity in persistent Graves' patients than in newly diagnosed ones.

For TCR beta, libraries came from iRepertoire HTBI primers and Arm-PCR of CDR3 regions. Study processing details: Sample data revealed approximately 62 TRBV and 14 TRBJ segments. TCRdb re-analysed the multiplex PCR reads in MiXCR, keeping a single row per CDR3 protein. TCRdb's processing, not the authors' own work, is the source of the V and J calls. The sample yields about 400,000 distinct CDR3 sequences, about a fifth seen once. As regards this clonotype: What it binds is not known.

The J gene is TRBJ2-5, the V gene TRBV24-1, with TRBD2 matching 9 bases. This clonotype was sampled from a female donor with Graves disease. The sample consisted of peripheral blood mononuclear cells (PBMCs), taken when the disease was refractory, from a patient treated with antithyroid drugs. CDR3 coding DNA: TGTGCCACCAGTGACCTTTCTAGCGGGATGGAGACCCAGTACTTC. It codes for CATSDLSSGMETQYF.